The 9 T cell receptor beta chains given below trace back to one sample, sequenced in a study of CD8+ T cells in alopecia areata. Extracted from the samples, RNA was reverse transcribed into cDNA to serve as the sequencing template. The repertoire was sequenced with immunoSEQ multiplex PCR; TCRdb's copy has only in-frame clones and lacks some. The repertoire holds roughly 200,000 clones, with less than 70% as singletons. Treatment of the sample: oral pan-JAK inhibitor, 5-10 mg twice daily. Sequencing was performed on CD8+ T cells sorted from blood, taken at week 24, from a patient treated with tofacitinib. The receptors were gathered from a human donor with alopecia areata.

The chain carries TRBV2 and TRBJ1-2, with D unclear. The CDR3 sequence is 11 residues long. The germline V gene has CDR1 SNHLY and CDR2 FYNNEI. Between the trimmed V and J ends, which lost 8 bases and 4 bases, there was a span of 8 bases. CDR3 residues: CASPTAYGYTF. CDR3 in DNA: TGTGCCAGCCCCACAGCCTATGGCTACACCTTC.

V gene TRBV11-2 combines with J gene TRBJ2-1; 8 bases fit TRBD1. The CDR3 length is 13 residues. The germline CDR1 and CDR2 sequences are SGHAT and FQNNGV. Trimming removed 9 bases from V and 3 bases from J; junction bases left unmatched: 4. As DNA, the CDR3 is TGTGCCAGTACGGACAGGGTCTACAATGAGCAGTTCTTC. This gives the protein CASTDRVYNEQFF.

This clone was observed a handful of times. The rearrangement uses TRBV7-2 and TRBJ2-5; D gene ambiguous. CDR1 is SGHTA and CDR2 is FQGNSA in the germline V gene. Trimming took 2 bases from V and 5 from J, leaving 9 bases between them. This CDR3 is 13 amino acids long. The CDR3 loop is CASSLFKAETQYF. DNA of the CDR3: TGTGCCAGCAGCTTATTCAAGGCGGAGACCCAGTACTTC. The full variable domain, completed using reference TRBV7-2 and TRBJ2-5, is GAGVSQSPSNKVTEKGKDVELRCDPISGHTALYWYRQSLGQGLEFLIYFQGNSAPDKSGLPSDRFSAERTGGSVSTLTIQRTQQEDSAVYLCASSLFKAETQYFGPGTRLLVL.

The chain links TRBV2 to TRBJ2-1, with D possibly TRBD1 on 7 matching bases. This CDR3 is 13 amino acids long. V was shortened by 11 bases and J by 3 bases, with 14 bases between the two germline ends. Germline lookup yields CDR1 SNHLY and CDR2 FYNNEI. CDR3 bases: TGTGCCTCGCGGGGACAGAACTACAATGAGCAGTTCTTC. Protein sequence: CASRGQNYNEQFF.

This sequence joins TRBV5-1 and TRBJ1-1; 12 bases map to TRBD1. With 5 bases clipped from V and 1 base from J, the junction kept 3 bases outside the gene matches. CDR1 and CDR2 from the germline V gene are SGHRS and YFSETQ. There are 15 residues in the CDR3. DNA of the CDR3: TGCGCCAGCAGGGGGACAGGGGGCGCGAACACTGAAGCTTTCTTT. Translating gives CASRGTGGANTEAFF.

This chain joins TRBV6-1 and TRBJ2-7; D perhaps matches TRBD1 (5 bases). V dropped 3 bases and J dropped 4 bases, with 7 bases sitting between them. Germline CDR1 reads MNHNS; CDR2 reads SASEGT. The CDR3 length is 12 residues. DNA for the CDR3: TGTGCCAGCAGTGAGGGGCCTTACGAGCAGTACTTC. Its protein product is CASSEGPYEQYF.

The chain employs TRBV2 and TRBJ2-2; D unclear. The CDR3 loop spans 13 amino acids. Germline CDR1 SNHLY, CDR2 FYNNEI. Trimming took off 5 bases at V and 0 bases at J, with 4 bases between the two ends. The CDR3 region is CASSISNTGELFF. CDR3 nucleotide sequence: TGTGCCAGCAGTATATCGAACACCGGGGAGCTGTTTTTT.

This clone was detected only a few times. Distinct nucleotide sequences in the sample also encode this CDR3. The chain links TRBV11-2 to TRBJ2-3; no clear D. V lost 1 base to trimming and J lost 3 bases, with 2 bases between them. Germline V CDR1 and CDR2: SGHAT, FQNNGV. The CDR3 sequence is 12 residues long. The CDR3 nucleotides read TGTGCCAGCAGCTTAGGGACAGATACGCAGTATTTT. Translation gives CASSLGTDTQYF.

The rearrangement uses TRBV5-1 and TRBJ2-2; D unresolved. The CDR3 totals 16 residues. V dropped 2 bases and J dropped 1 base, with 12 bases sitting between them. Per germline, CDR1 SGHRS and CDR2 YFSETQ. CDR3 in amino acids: CASSFEADWNTGELFF. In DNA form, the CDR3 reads TGCGCCAGCAGCTTTGAGGCAGATTGGAACACCGGGGAGCTGTTTTTT.